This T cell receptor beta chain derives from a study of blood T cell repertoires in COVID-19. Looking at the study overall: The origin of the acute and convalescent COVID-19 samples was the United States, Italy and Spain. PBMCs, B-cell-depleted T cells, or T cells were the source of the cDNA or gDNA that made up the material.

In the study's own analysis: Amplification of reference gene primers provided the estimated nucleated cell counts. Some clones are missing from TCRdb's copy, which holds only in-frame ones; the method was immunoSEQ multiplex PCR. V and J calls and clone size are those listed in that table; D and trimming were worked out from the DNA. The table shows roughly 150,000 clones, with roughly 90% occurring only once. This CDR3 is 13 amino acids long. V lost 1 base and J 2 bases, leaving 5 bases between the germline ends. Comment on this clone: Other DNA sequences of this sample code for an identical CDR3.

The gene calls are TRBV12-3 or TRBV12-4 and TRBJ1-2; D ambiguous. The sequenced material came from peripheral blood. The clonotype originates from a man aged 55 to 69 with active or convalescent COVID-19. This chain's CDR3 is CASSLDRNYGYTF. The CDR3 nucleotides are TGTGCCAGCAGTTTAGACAGAAACTATGGCTACACCTTC.